The 27 T cell receptor beta chains below were found in one sample sequenced in a study of T cells after posttransplantation cyclophosphamide. Cyclophosphamide on days +3 and +4 followed busulfan-fludarabine conditioning and a marrow graft. The protocol was immunoSEQ multiplex PCR, while the TCRdb copy is restricted to in-frame clones and leaves out a portion. The sample gives 4,500 to 6,000 clones, approximately 1.8% of which show up once; around 28% is in the top ten. The sequencing here drew on PBMCs, taken roughly 220 days after a stem cell transplant with posttransplant cyclophosphamide. The receptors originated from a male patient in his thirties who received an allogeneic stem cell transplant from a related donor, was CMV-positive, and had no GVHD. Some T cells may trace back to the graft donor.

In its sample, this clone was seen a few times. The J gene is TRBJ2-2, the V gene TRBV9; D call uncertain. Germline lookup yields CDR1 SGDLS and CDR2 YYNGEE. Trimming took 4 bases from V and 7 from J, leaving 8 bases between them. The CDR3 runs to 12 residues. The CDR3 spells CASSLSRGELFF. CDR3 coding DNA: TGTGCCAGCAGCTTAAGCCGCGGGGAGCTGTTTTTT.

This clone has only a few counts. The chain is built from TRBV6-1 and TRBJ2-7; no clear D gene. Trimming removed 6 bases at V and 2 bases at J, with 8 bases between. Germline V gene data show CDR1 as MNHNS and CDR2 as SASEGT. The CDR3 is 12 amino acids. The CDR3 coding sequence is TGTGCCAGCAGCGGGTTAACCTACGAGCAGTACTTC. Its protein is CASSGLTYEQYF.

The genes are TRBV19 and TRBJ1-1; TRBD1 is a possible D gene (6 bases). V was trimmed by 5 bases and J by 1 base, leaving 11 bases between them. Germline values: CDR1 LNHDA, CDR2 SQIVND (reference sequence). CDR3 length: 14 amino acids. DNA for the CDR3: TGTGCCAGTAGTGGCCGGGACACGAACACTGAAGCTTTCTTT. Residues: CASSGRDTNTEAFF.

The rearrangement joins TRBV18 to TRBJ1-1; TRBD1 is a possible D gene (5 bases). The CDR3 has 14 amino acids. V was trimmed by 4 bases and J by 0 bases, leaving 9 bases between them. Per the germline V gene, CDR1 is KGHSH and CDR2 is LQKENI. CDR3 coding DNA: TGTGCCAGCTCACTGACAGAAATGAACACTGAAGCTTTCTTT. This codes for CASSLTEMNTEAFF.

The gene calls are TRBV11-2 and TRBJ1-1, with a weak D call TRBD1 (6 bases). Germline assignment: CDR1 SGHAT and CDR2 FQNNGV. The CDR3 runs 16 residues. V dropped 4 bases and J dropped 5 bases, with 20 bases sitting between them. DNA for the CDR3: TGTGCCAGCAGCTCAGGCCCTACAGGGAGGGGAACTGAAGCTTTCTTT. It codes for CASSSGPTGRGTEAFF.

This chain uses TRBV4-3 with TRBJ2-7, with 7 positions matching TRBD2. V lost 1 base and J lost 3; bases outside the gene matches: 3. Germline V CDR1 and CDR2: LGHNA, YSLEER. The CDR3 length is 14 residues. CDR3 sequence (DNA): TGCGCCAGCAGCCAAGGGGGGGGAAACTACGAGCAGTACTTC. Translated: CASSQGGGNYEQYF.

This chain links TRBV27 with TRBJ1-2; 9 bases line up with TRBD1. From germline, CDR1 is MNHEY and CDR2 SMNVEV (reference sequence). V was pared by 5 bases and J by 8 bases, with 6 bases of the junction left unmatched. The CDR3 spans 13 residues. This CDR3 is CASSLQGAGGYTF. The CDR3 DNA reads as TGTGCCAGCAGTCTACAGGGGGCTGGAGGCTACACCTTC.

This clone has a handful of counts. The rearrangement uses TRBV29-1 and TRBJ2-1; TRBD2 matches 7 bases. The CDR3 is 13 residues long. V was clipped by 6 bases and J by 3 bases; unmatched bases: 5. Germline V lookup: CDR1 SQVTM, CDR2 ANQGSEA. CDR3 residues: CSVRDYYYNEQFF. The CDR3 DNA reads as TGCAGCGTCCGGGACTACTACTACAATGAGCAGTTCTTC.

This clone was found a few times. The chain employs TRBV28 and TRBJ2-1, with TRBD2 matching 9 bases. Germline CDR1 and CDR2: MDHEN and SYDVKM. CDR3 size: 14 residues. The V segment lost 4 bases and the J segment 10 bases; nucleotides outside the gene matches: 8. DNA of the CDR3: TGTGCCAGCAGTTGGCTAGCGGGAAGTTACGAGCAGTTCTTC. Translated: CASSWLAGSYEQFF.

There are a few counts of this clone. The chain is built from TRBV19 and TRBJ2-1; D is possibly TRBD2 (6 bases). The V end was cut by 5 bases, the J end by 2 bases, with 16 bases between. Germline lookup yields CDR1 LNHDA and CDR2 SQIVND (reference sequence). The CDR3 runs 16 residues. The CDR3 sequence is CASSPKGAGPYNEQFF. CDR3 in DNA: TGTGCCAGTAGTCCAAAAGGGGCGGGACCCTACAATGAGCAGTTCTTC.

The table lists this clone with a few counts. V gene TRBV30 combines with J gene TRBJ2-1; 9 nucleotides align to TRBD2. The CDR3 runs 14 residues. After removal of 0 bases from V and 11 bases from J, the junction contained 8 bases not matched to a gene. CDR1 GTSNPN and CDR2 SVGIG come from the germline V gene (reference sequence). The CDR3, as DNA: TGTGCCTGGAGTGTACTGGGTAGCGGGAGCCAGCAGTTCTTC. It encodes CAWSVLGSGSQQFF.

This clone was found a few times. J is TRBJ2-7 and V is TRBV6-1, with D perhaps TRBD1 (6 bases). Between the trimmed V and J ends, which lost 5 bases and 3 bases, there was a span of 11 bases. The germline V gene encodes CDR1 MNHNS and CDR2 SASEGT. CDR3 length: 13 amino acids. CDR3 loop: CASSSGTFYEQYF. The CDR3 DNA reads as TGTGCCAGCAGTTCCGGGACATTCTACGAGCAGTACTTC.

In this sample, this clone turned up a few times. This chain connects TRBV11-2 to TRBJ1-2, with D possibly TRBD1 on 6 matching bases. Trimming left V 1 base short and J 4 bases short, with 7 bases between. Germline assignment: CDR1 SGHAT and CDR2 FQNNGV. The CDR3 is 13 amino acids. The DNA for the CDR3 is TGTGCCAGCAGCTTAGGGACAGTCTATGGCTACACCTTC. Its protein product is CASSLGTVYGYTF.

V gene TRBV19 combines with J gene TRBJ1-2, with 7 bases matching TRBD1. Germline CDR1 LNHDA, CDR2 SQIVND (reference sequence). This CDR3 contains 15 residues. Losses at the gene ends were 3 bases for V and 5 bases for J; bases not matched to a gene: 9. This CDR3 reads CASSIRTGAQYGYTF. The CDR3 DNA reads TGTGCCAGTAGTATCCGGACAGGTGCCCAATATGGCTACACCTTC.

The chain joins TRBV18 to TRBJ1-1; tentatively, D is TRBD1 (6 bases). The CDR3 runs to 14 residues. Germline V gives CDR1 KGHSH, CDR2 LQKENI. The V and J ends lost 3 bases and 5 bases respectively, with 13 bases between them. The CDR3 DNA reads as TGTGCCAGCTCACCTCGGAAACAGGGAACTGAAGCTTTCTTT. This codes for CASSPRKQGTEAFF.

The chain links TRBV5-5 to TRBJ2-3; TRBD1 matches at 7 bases. Germline V gene lookup returns CDR1 SGHKS and CDR2 YYEKEE (reference sequence). The CDR3 totals 14 residues. V shed 4 bases, J shed 0 bases, and the junction held 2 bases outside the gene matches. CDR3 bases: TGTGCCAGCAGCAGGGACAGAAGCACAGATACGCAGTATTTT. Translated: CASSRDRSTDTQYF.

CDR3 sequence (DNA): TGTGCCAGCACCATCCCCCAACTAAATACTGAAGCTTTCTTT. As protein: CASTIPQLNTEAFF. The chain employs TRBV6-1 and TRBJ1-1; D gene ambiguous. Germline-derived CDR1 and CDR2 are MNHNS and SASEGT. The V and J ends lost 7 bases and 5 bases respectively, with 17 bases between them. The CDR3 length is 14 residues.

The V call is TRBV7-3, the J call TRBJ2-1; D is perhaps TRBD2 (6 bases). This CDR3 spans 13 amino acids. Germline V lookup: CDR1 SGHTA, CDR2 FQGTGA. V shed 5 bases and J shed 9 bases, with 14 bases lying between them. This CDR3 reads CASSPLGGSEQFF. CDR3 sequence (DNA): TGTGCCAGCAGCCCCCTCGGAGGGAGTGAGCAGTTCTTC.

The chain combines TRBV4-3 with TRBJ2-1; 7 nucleotides align to TRBD2. CDR1 LGHNA and CDR2 YSLEER come from the germline V gene. The CDR3 covers 13 residues. V was pared by 1 base and J by 6 bases, with 0 bases of the junction left unmatched. The CDR3 reads CASSQGEGNEQFF. The CDR3, as DNA: TGCGCCAGCAGCCAAGGGGAGGGCAATGAGCAGTTCTTC.

The V and J genes are TRBV29-1 and TRBJ2-3; D is ambiguous. CDR1 is SQVTM and CDR2 is ANQGSEA in the germline V gene. Trimming removed 2 bases from V and 2 bases from J, with 8 bases in between. The CDR3 has 13 amino acids. CDR3 residues: CSVESRLTDTQYF. DNA of the CDR3: TGCAGCGTTGAATCGCGGCTCACAGATACGCAGTATTTT.

The chain carries TRBV28 and TRBJ1-2, with TRBD1 matching over 10 bases. CDR1 and CDR2 (germline): MDHEN, SYDVKM. Trimming took 5 bases from V and 8 from J; bases not matched to a gene: 11. The CDR3 contains 15 residues. CDR3 sequence reads: CASSPPGTGVWGYTF. The CDR3 coding sequence is TGTGCCAGCAGTCCCCCCGGGACAGGGGTCTGGGGCTACACCTTC.

In its sample, this clone was seen a few times. The genes are TRBV11-3 and TRBJ1-1; D unresolved. The CDR3 has 13 amino acids. Germline CDR1 is SGHNT and CDR2 is YENEEA. The V gene lost 2 bases and the J gene lost 1 base, with 5 bases spanning the gap. The CDR3 loop reads CASSLQANTEAFF. DNA for the CDR3: TGTGCCAGCAGCTTACAGGCGAACACTGAAGCTTTCTTT. Based on the CDR3 plus reference TRBV11-3 and TRBJ1-1, the full variable domain is EAGVVQSPRYKIIEKKQPVAFWCNPISGHNTLYWYLQNLGQGPELLIRYENEEAVDDSQLPKDRFSAERLKGVDSTLKIQPAELGDSAVYLCASSLQANTEAFFGQGTRLTVV.

The CDR3 is CASSFDTGRHNEQFF. The CDR3 nucleotides are TGTGCCAGCAGCTTCGACACAGGGCGTCACAATGAGCAGTTCTTC. The chain employs TRBV7-3 and TRBJ2-1; a possible D gene is TRBD1 (6 bases). The CDR3 spans 15 residues. V was pared by 3 bases and J by 5 bases, with 14 bases between. Germline V gene lookup returns CDR1 SGHTA and CDR2 FQGTGA.

This clone was observed a handful of times. V and J are TRBV5-6 and TRBJ2-1; D remains ambiguous. This CDR3 region has 15 residues. V gave up 4 bases and J gave up 0 bases, with 11 bases separating them. In germline, CDR1 is SGHDT, CDR2 YYEEEE. The CDR3 protein is CASSPTVSSYNEQFF. The CDR3, as DNA: TGTGCCAGCAGCCCTACAGTGAGCTCCTACAATGAGCAGTTCTTC.

This clone was detected only a few times. V and J are TRBV7-3 and TRBJ2-5, with 7 bases matching TRBD2. Germline V gene sequence: CDR1 SGHTA, CDR2 FQGTGA. The ends lost 4 bases at V and 4 bases at J; junction bases unmatched: 9. The CDR3 totals 15 residues. The CDR3 nucleotides read TGTGCCAGCAGCTCCCGGGGAGGGTCTAGAGAGACCCAGTACTTC. Translated, it gives CASSSRGGSRETQYF.

The rearrangement links TRBV5-1 to TRBJ2-7; maybe TRBD2 (5 bases). Trimming left V 6 bases short and J 4 bases short, with 23 bases between. The V gene's germline CDR1 is SGHRS and CDR2 YFSETQ. The length of the CDR3 is 16 residues. The CDR3 nucleotides are TGCGCCAGCACCCCTGGTGGTAGCGTCTACGGGTACGAGCAGTACTTC. This sequence encodes CASTPGGSVYGYEQYF.

This chain uses TRBV29-1 with TRBJ1-2; 8 bases agree with TRBD1. The CDR3 is 11 amino acids. In germline, CDR1 is SQVTM, CDR2 ANQGSEA. V shed 8 bases and J 7 bases; nucleotides not matched to a gene: 6. CDR3 DNA sequence: TGCAGCACTCCGACAGGGGTTGGCTACACCTTC. Translated, it gives CSTPTGVGYTF.